This TCR beta chain was documented in a study of T cell repertoires in ileal Crohn's disease. In the study overall: Every patient was operated on for stricturing (about 60%) or penetrating (approximately 40%) complications. Study-level points and caveats: Postoperative endoscopy occurred within one year, median about 7 months.

As to time point: neoterminal ileum biopsy at postoperative endoscopy, about 6 months after surgery. Worth noting for this clone: Its antigen remains unidentified.

This CDR3 comprises 15 residues. CDR1 is KGHSH and CDR2 is LQKENI in the germline V gene. The trim removed 2 bases at V and 7 bases at J, leaving 8 bases unmatched. Repertoires were generated with immunoSEQ multiplex PCR, while TCRdb's copy carries only in-frame clones and drops some. The sample includes about 7,400 clones, roughly 74% of them seen just once. The sequencing sample was made of ileal tissue. The source is an adult with Crohn's disease. V usage is TRBV18 and J usage is TRBJ1-2; TRBD1 agrees at 9 bases. The CDR3, as DNA: TGTGCCAGCTCACCAGGGACAGGGCGGTATTTTGGCTACACCTTC. The encoded protein is CASSPGTGRYFGYTF.